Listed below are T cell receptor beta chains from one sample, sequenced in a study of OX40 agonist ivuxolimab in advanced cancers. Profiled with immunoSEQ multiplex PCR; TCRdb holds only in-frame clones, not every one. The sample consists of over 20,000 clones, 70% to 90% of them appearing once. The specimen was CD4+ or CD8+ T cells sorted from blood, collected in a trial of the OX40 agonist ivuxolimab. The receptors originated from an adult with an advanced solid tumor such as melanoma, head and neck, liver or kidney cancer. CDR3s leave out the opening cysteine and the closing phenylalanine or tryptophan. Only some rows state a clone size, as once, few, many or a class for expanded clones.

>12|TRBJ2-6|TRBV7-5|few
ASSLVGSANVLT
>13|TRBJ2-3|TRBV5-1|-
ASSPRGGDTDTQY
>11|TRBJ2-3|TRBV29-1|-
SVGKVRGDTQY
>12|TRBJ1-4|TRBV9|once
ASSPPGAEEKLF
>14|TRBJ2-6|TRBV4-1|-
ASSHQPQSRANVLT
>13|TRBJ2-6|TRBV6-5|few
ASKSLGSGANVLT
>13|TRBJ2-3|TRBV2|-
ASRLAGRGTDTQY
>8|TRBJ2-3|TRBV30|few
AWSTDTQY
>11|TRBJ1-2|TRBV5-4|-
ASSQSSNYGYT
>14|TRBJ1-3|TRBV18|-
ASSPGGGVSGNTIY
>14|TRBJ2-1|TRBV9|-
ASSAHPSGSNHEQF
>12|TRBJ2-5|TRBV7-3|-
ASSLSGQGETQY
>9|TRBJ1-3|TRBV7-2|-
ASSLKNTIY
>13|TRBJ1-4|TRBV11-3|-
ASSPGGPTNEKLF
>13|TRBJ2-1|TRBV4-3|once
ASSQAAKSDNEQF
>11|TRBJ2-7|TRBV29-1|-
SVESGLGEEQY
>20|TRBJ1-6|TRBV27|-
ASSLYGQRGAFRVSYNSPLH
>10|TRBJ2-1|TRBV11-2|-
ASSSRQGEQF
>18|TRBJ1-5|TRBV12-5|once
ASGLVLGAGSHYSNQPQH
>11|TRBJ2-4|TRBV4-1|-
ASSQGQFDIQY
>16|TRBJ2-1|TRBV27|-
ASSFFGRAASSYNEQF
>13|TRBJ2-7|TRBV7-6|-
ASSPRSGGANEQY
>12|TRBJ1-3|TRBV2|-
ATGRLGVGNTIY
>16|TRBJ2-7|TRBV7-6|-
ASSLATSGSGAAYEQY
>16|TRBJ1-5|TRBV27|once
ASSFSGGPAYSNQPQH
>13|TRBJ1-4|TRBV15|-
ATSRAAGQGGLPF
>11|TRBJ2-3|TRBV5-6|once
ASSLAGGNTQY
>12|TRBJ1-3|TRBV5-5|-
ASSSGSIGNTIY
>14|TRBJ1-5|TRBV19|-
ASIVGGSAGNQPQH
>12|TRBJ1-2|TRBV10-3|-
AITSSGENYGYT
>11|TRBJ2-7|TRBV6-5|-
ASIGYGSYEQY
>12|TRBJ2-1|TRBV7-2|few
ASSLAAGANEQF
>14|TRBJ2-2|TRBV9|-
ASSVDPSGGARELF
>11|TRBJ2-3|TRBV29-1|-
SYVWGFTDTQY
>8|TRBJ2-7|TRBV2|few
ASSEYEQY
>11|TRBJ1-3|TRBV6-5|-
ASSRDSGNTIY
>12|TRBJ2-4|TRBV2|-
ASKVDGGKNIQY
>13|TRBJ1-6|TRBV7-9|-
ASSPDRNYNSPLH
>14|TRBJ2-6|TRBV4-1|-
ASSQVQLSGANVLT
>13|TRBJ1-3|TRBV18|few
ASSPPGASGNTIY
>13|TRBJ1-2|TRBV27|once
ASSARPGLAYGYT
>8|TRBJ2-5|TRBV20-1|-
SATGEEQY
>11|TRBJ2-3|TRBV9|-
ASSVATRGTQY
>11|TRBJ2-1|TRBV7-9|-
ASSLLVGYEQF
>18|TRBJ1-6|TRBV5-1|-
ASSLPAGTGDYSYNSPLH
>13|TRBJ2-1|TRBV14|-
ASSPGLAGYNEQF
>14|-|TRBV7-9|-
ASSFWTSGPSYEQY
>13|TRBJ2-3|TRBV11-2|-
ASSGRLGRTDTQY
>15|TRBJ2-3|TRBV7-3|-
ASSLTSPAGGADTQY
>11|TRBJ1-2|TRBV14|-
ASSRPGNYGYT
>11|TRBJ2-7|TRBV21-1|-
ASSVGQSYEQY
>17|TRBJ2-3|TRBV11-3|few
ASSSRTSGGVSGTDTQY
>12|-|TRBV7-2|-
ASSLGQGIYEQY
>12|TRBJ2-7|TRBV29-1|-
SVETPRGSDEQY
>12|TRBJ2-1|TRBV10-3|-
ASRLAGGPNEQF
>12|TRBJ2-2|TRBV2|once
ANARDRRTGELF
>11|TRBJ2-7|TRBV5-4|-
ASRFGASHEQY
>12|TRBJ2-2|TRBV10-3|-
ATHGGAGTGELF
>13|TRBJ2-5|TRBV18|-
ASSSSGGHQETQY